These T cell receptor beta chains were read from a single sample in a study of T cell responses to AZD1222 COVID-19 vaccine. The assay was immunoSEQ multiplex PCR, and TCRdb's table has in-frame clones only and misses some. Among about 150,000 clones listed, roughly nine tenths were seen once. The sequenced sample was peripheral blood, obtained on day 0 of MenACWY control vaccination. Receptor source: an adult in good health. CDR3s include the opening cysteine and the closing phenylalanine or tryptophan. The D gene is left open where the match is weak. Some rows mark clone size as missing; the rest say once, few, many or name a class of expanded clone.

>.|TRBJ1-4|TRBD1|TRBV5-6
TGTGCCAGCAGCTTGTACGGGACAGGGAATAATGAAAAACTGTTTTTT
CASSLYGTGNNEKLFF
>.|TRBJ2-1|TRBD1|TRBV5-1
TGCGCCAGCAGCTTGGCTCCGGGACAGGGGGGCATTTACAATGAGCAGTTCTTC
CASSLAPGQGGIYNEQFF
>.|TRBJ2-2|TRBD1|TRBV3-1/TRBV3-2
TGTGCCAGCAGTCTAGAGGGGGCCAGACGTTCGGGGGAGCTGTTTTTT
CASSLEGARRSGELFF
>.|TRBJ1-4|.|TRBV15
TGTGCCACCATTCTAGATGAAAAACTGTTTTTT
CATILDEKLFF
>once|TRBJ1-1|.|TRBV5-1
TGCGCCAGCAGCTTGGAGATGAACACTGAAGCTTTCTTT
CASSLEMNTEAFF
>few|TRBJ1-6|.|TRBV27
TGTGCCAGCAGTTTATCCTCTTTAACGGGGGGGAATTCACCCCTCCACTTT
CASSLSSLTGGNSPLHF
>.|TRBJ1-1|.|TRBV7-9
TGTGCCAGCAGCTTAAAACAGAACACTGAAGCTTTCTTT
CASSLKQNTEAFF
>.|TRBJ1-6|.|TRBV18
TGTGCCAGCTCACCACGAGCAGGGGATAATTCACCCCTCCACTTT
CASSPRAGDNSPLHF
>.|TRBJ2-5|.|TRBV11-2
TGTGCCAGCAGCTTATGGGGCGGGGACGGAGAGACCCAGTACTTC
CASSLWGGDGETQYF
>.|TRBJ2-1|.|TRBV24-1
TGTGCCACCAGTGACCCTACAGGGCCCGATGAGCAGTTCTTC
CATSDPTGPDEQFF
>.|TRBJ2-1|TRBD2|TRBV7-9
TGTGCCAGCAGCTTAGTAGCGGGGTCCTACAATGAGCAGTTCTTC
CASSLVAGSYNEQFF
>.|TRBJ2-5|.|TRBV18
TGTGCCAGCTCACCGCCAGAGTTGTACCAAGAGACCCAGTACTTC
CASSPPELYQETQYF
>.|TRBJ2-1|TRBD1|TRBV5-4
TGTGCCAGCAGTTCGACAGGGGTAAATGAGCAGTTCTTC
CASSSTGVNEQFF
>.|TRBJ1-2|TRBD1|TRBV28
TGTGCCAGCAGTTCCGCGGAACAGGGGGCTGAGTATGGCTACACCTTC
CASSSAEQGAEYGYTF
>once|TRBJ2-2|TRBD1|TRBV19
TGTGCCAGTAGTGACAGGGGACTGCCCTTTAACACCGGGGAGCTGTTTTTT
CASSDRGLPFNTGELFF
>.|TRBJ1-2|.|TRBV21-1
TGTGCCAGCAGCAACATACGGCCAGTCCCTATCTCCCCCCGCTATGGCTACACCTTC
CASSNIRPVPISPRYGYTF
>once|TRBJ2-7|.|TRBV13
TGTGCCAGCAGCCCTGCGGAGGCAGGGGTAGGCGAGCAGTACTTC
CASSPAEAGVGEQYF
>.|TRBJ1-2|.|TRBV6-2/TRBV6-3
TGTGCCAGCAGTTGGTTGACTAACTATGGCTACACCTTC
CASSWLTNYGYTF
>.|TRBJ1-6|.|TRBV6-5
TGTGCCAGCAGTTACACGGCAGGGGCCAATAATTCACCCCTCCACTTT
CASSYTAGANNSPLHF
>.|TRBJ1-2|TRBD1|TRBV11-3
TGTGCCAGCAGCTACCCCAGGGGGGCCGCAGATGGCTACACCTTC
CASSYPRGAADGYTF
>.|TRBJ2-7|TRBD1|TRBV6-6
TGTGCCAGCAGGGGGGACAGACTGGCTGTGGGAGAGCAGTACTTC
CASRGDRLAVGEQYF
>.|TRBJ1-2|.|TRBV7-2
TGTGCCAGCAGCATAGAAGTAGCTAACTATGGCTACACCTTC
CASSIEVANYGYTF
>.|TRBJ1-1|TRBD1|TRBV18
TGTGCCAGCTCACCGACAGGGAAGACTGAAGCTTTCTTT
CASSPTGKTEAFF
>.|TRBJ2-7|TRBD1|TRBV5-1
TGCGCCAGCAGCTCCGGGACAGGGATCACCTACGAGCAGTACTTC
CASSSGTGITYEQYF